This T cell receptor (beta chain) originates from a study of CD8 T cells in ankylosing spondylitis. Study outcomes and limitations: Disease-associated clones were CD8+ and fairly uncommon in peripheral blood. One TCR beta motif, made up of fewer than 10 highly homologous variants, appeared characteristic of ankylosing spondylitis blood. Several of the motif variants were reported before in synovial fluid and blood from reactive arthritis.

This clonotype was seen ten or more times. Its antigen is undetermined. CDR1 is SGHRS and CDR2 is YFSETQ in the germline V gene. V lost 5 bases, J lost 5 bases, and 7 bases stayed unmatched. This CDR3 region has 14 residues. 5'-RACE, quantitative and with molecular barcodes, yielded the TCR beta libraries. One entry per CDR3 protein, called by TCRdb with MiXCR from the 5' RACE reads. The sample has some 250,000 distinct CDR3 sequences, around 7.8% seen once; the top ten hold nearly 7%. Sequenced: blood, either unsorted or a sorted T cell fraction (not recorded which). J is TRBJ2-7 and V is TRBV5-1, with 10 bases lining up with TRBD1. This clonotype originated in a male donor with ankylosing spondylitis or in good health (not recorded which). Written as DNA, the CDR3 is TGCGCCAGCAGTCCCGGGACAGGGGTTGACGAGCAGTACTTC. Its translation is CASSPGTGVDEQYF.